This TCR beta chain was found in a study of cytomegalovirus exposure and HLA in healthy donors. Study results and limitations: The study assumed roughly uniform donor sequencing depth for presence/absence analyses. The authors later found most CMV-associated TCR beta chains appeared HLA-restricted.

Amplification used 60 Vbeta primers and 13 Jbeta primers. Using immunoSEQ multiplex PCR, the repertoire was profiled, and TCRdb retains in-frame clones only, with some absent. The data contain roughly 100,000 clones, under 85% of them singletons. The CDR3 is made up of 15 amino acids. Per the germline V gene, CDR1 is SGHDT and CDR2 is YYEEEE. The donors comprised healthy bone marrow donors. With respect to this clone: The antigen is unknown.

The chain uses TRBV5-6 and TRBJ2-5; maybe TRBD1 (5 bases). The J call may be incorrect, as the DNA end agrees better with TRBJ2-7. The receptor was isolated from a man between 18 and 35 years old in good health and CMV-seronegative. The sequencing sample was made of PBMCs. The CDR3 loop reads CASSLTALGDYEQYF. As DNA, the CDR3 is TGTGCCAGCAGCTTGACAGCGTTAGGGGACTACGAGCAGTACTTC.